The 2 T cell receptor beta chains reported below all come from one sample, sequenced in a study of T cell repertoires in cytomegalovirus infection. TCRdb analysed the reads with MiXCR anew, one entry per CDR3 protein. The repertoire holds approximately 170,000 distinct CDR3 sequences, with roughly 15% as singletons. Sample: CD8+ T cells from PBMCs. These receptor sequences come from a human donor in good health (CMV status not recorded). Some clones in this sample may be carry-over from other donors' samples.

This rearrangement joins TRBV28 to TRBJ2-2, with D maybe TRBD2 (6 bases). The CDR3 has 14 residues. Germline values: CDR1 MDHEN, CDR2 SYDVKM. Trimming removed 9 bases at V and 0 bases at J, with 11 bases between. The CDR3 loop is CASAPGANTGELFF. In DNA form, the CDR3 reads TGTGCCAGTGCGCCGGGGGCGAACACCGGGGAGCTGTTTTTT.

Only a few counts were recorded for this clonotype. The chain joins TRBV7-8 to TRBJ2-7; tentatively, D is TRBD2 (6 bases). This CDR3 is 15 amino acids long. Germline-derived CDR1 and CDR2 are SGHVS and FQNEAQ. The V end was cut by 1 base, the J end by 2 bases, with 12 bases between. The CDR3 spells CASSLGGTPTYEQYF. CDR3 nucleotides: TGTGCCAGCAGCTTAGGAGGGACTCCAACCTACGAGCAGTACTTC.